Listed here are 29 T cell receptor beta chains from one sample, sequenced in a study of CD8 T cells in Susac syndrome (dated by TCRdb to the late 2010s). The method behind the library was the immunoSEQ multiplex PCR assay. RNA was extracted using the RNeasy kit, and roughly 0.5 to 1 ug of the RNA was reverse transcribed with random hexamers. TCRdb reanalyzed the raw reads on its own, using fastp at Q25 for trimming and MiXCR for clone calling, and kept in-frame beta chains. Each entry is one CDR3 protein sequence, shown with its most common DNA and genes. The sample profile shows roughly 140,000 distinct CDR3 sequences; roughly 96% of them were found once. The top ten clonotypes cover 0.13% to 0.15% of the sample. Material for sequencing was CD8+ T cells from PBMCs. All receptors derive from a human donor with multiple sclerosis.

DNA for the CDR3: TGCAGTGCTATCTCGCTGGGGGGTGAGCAGTTCTTC. It encodes CSAISLGGEQFF. The V gene is TRBV20-1, the J gene TRBJ2-1; D may be TRBD2 (6 bases). The germline V and J ends were trimmed by 4 bases and 9 bases, with 13 bases remaining between them. The CDR3 is 12 amino acids. Germline V gene data show CDR1 as DFQATT and CDR2 as SNEGSKA (reference sequence).

This chain joins TRBV5-4 and TRBJ2-5, with D maybe TRBD2 (5 bases). The CDR3 has 13 residues. V gave up 1 base and J gave up 5 bases, with 9 bases separating them. Germline V gene lookup returns CDR1 SGHNT and CDR2 YYREEE (reference sequence). The CDR3 here is CASSLLAWETQYF. The CDR3 DNA sequence: TGTGCCAGCAGCTTGCTAGCATGGGAGACCCAGTACTTC.

The chain combines TRBV20-1 with TRBJ2-3, with a possible D match to TRBD1 (5 bases). The germline V gene has CDR1 DFQATT and CDR2 SNEGSKA (reference sequence). The CDR3 contains 15 residues. Trimming pared 1 base from V and 5 bases from J, leaving 16 bases between. The CDR3 DNA sequence: TGCAGTGCTAGAGGGAGAGACAGACTTGTAGATACGCAGTATTTT. Protein product: CSARGRDRLVDTQYF.

The V gene is TRBV27, the J gene TRBJ1-1; D gene unclear. V dropped 4 bases and J dropped 0 bases, with 12 bases sitting between them. Germline CDR1 MNHEY, CDR2 SMNVEV (reference sequence). There are 15 residues in the CDR3. The CDR3 coding sequence is TGTGCCAGCAGTTCGCGACTGCCCATGAACACTGAAGCTTTCTTT. Its translation is CASSSRLPMNTEAFF.

The chain carries TRBV20-1 and TRBJ1-1; D is unresolved. Germline CDR1 DFQATT, CDR2 SNEGSKA (reference sequence). V was cut by 3 bases and J by 4 bases, with 12 bases left in between. The CDR3 has 13 residues. The CDR3 loop is CSARAGRVTEAFF. The CDR3, as DNA: TGCAGTGCTAGGGCAGGAAGGGTCACTGAAGCTTTCTTT.

The chain is built from TRBV20-1 and TRBJ2-7, with TRBD1 identical over 8 bases. The CDR3 spans 13 residues. V trimming: 6 bases; J trimming: 0 bases; junction bases outside the gene matches: 4. The germline V gene has CDR1 DFQATT and CDR2 SNEGSKA (reference sequence). CDR3 loop: CSAWGTGSYEQYF. The CDR3, as DNA: TGCAGTGCGTGGGGGACAGGCTCCTACGAGCAGTACTTC.

V and J are TRBV14 and TRBJ1-2; 8 nucleotides align to TRBD1. The CDR3 loop spans 16 amino acids. Trimming cost V 3 bases and J 10 bases; bases outside gene matches: 16. Germline V gene sequence: CDR1 SGHDN, CDR2 FVKESK. The CDR3 region has the DNA TGTGCCAGCAGCCACTACAGGGGGACGCCTGACAATGACTACACCTTC. This gives the protein CASSHYRGTPDNDYTF.

This chain connects TRBV13 to TRBJ1-2, with D unclear. CDR3 length equals 15 residues. The V and J ends lost 5 bases and 8 bases respectively, with 21 bases between them. Looked up from germline, CDR1 is PRHDT and CDR2 is FYEKMQ (reference sequence). The DNA of the CDR3 is TGTGCCAGCAGCCCATCCCTCGACACGGCCGGGGGCTACACCTTC. The encoded protein is CASSPSLDTAGGYTF.

V is TRBV4-1 and J is TRBJ2-7; D not certain. Germline loops: CDR1 MGHRA, CDR2 YSYEKL. Trimming removed 1 base at V and 2 bases at J, with 6 bases between. CDR3 length: 13 amino acids. The CDR3 sequence: CASSQVTAYEQYV. Written as DNA, the CDR3 is TGCGCCAGCAGCCAAGTTACAGCCTACGAGCAGTACGTC.

The chain combines TRBV9 with TRBJ2-7, with D tentatively TRBD1 (7 bases). The CDR3 sequence is 15 residues long. CDR1 is SGDLS and CDR2 is YYNGEE in the germline V gene. Trimming pared 3 bases from V and 2 bases from J, leaving 15 bases between. As DNA, the CDR3 is TGTGCCAGCAGCGGTGAGGCGGGACAGACCTACGAGCAGTACTTC. It encodes CASSGEAGQTYEQYF. Together with reference TRBV9 and TRBJ2-7, the CDR3 gives the full variable domain: DSGVTQTPKHLITATGQRVTLRCSPRSGDLSVYWYQQSLDQGLQFLIQYYNGEERAKGNILERFSAQQFPDLHSELNLSSLELGDSALYFCASSGEAGQTYEQYFGPGTRLTVT.

The chain uses TRBV7-6 and TRBJ1-5; D not certain. The germline V gene has CDR1 SGHVS and CDR2 FNYEAQ. This CDR3 region has 13 residues. Trimming removed 4 bases from V and 1 base from J, with 5 bases in between. As DNA, the CDR3 is TGTGCCAGCAGCTACCAAAGCAATCAGCCCCAGCATTTT. Protein: CASSYQSNQPQHF.

This clonotype has only one observation. The gene calls are TRBV7-8 and TRBJ2-3, with a weak D call TRBD2 (5 bases). CDR1 and CDR2 from the germline V gene are SGHVS and FQNEAQ. This CDR3 is built from 13 residues. Trimming stripped 5 bases from V and 5 bases from J, with 11 bases between. The CDR3 DNA reads TGTGCCAGCAGCACCGAACGGGGAGATACGCAGTATTTT. Its translation is CASSTERGDTQYF.

This clonotype appeared a single time. The junction differs from germline at one of its ends, possibly a read error. V usage is TRBV5-6 and J usage is TRBJ2-7, with TRBD2 as a possible D gene (5 bases). This CDR3 contains 11 residues. Germline-derived CDR1 and CDR2 are SGHDT and YYEEEE. CDR3 nucleotides: TGTGCCAGCAGCTTGGGAGAGGGCAATCAGTTC. Translating it yields CASSLGEGNQF. The complete variable domain, with remaining parts taken from reference TRBV5-6 and TRBJ2-7, reads DAGVTQSPTHLIKTRGQQVTLRCSPKSGHDTVSWYQQALGQGPQFIFQYYEEEERQRGNFPDRFSGHQFPNYSSELNVNALLLGDSALYLCASSLGEGNQFGPGTRLTVT.

CDR3 residues: CASSSGQGSYNEQFF. The CDR3 nucleotides read TGTGCCAGCAGCTCCGGACAGGGCTCCTACAATGAGCAGTTCTTC. The chain links TRBV11-2 to TRBJ2-1; 8 positions match TRBD1. The trim removed 4 bases at V and 0 bases at J, leaving 2 bases unmatched. Germline V CDR1 and CDR2: SGHAT, FQNNGV. This CDR3 contains 15 residues. The full variable domain, rest sourced from reference TRBV11-2 and TRBJ2-1, is EAGVAQSPRYKIIEKRQSVAFWCNPISGHATLYWYQQILGQGPKLLIQFQNNGVVDDSQLPKDRFSAERLKGVDSTLKIQPAKLEDSAVYLCASSSGQGSYNEQFFGPGTRLTVL.

The CDR3: CASSLVGMWDTQYF. The CDR3 DNA sequence: TGTGCCAGCAGCTTAGTAGGGATGTGGGATACGCAGTATTTT. V is TRBV11-2 and J is TRBJ2-3; no clear D gene. The V end was cut by 1 base, the J end by 6 bases, with 11 bases between. This CDR3 has 14 residues. Per germline, CDR1 SGHAT and CDR2 FQNNGV.

The V gene is TRBV27, the J gene TRBJ1-2; D is ambiguous. This CDR3 contains 17 residues. V was pared by 0 bases and J by 2 bases, with 16 bases between. From germline, CDR1 is MNHEY and CDR2 SMNVEV (reference sequence). CDR3 bases: TGTGCCAGCAGTTTATCGCCCCGGCCCCGAGGGAACTATGGCTACACCTTC. Translated: CASSLSPRPRGNYGYTF.

The chain employs TRBV29-1 and TRBJ2-7; 10 bases fit TRBD1. The germline V gene encodes CDR1 SQVTM and CDR2 ANQGSEA. J gave up 5 bases and V 7 bases, and 5 bases lay outside the gene matches. The CDR3 runs 12 residues. The CDR3 region is CSAGTGDHEQYF. As DNA, the CDR3 is TGCAGCGCCGGGACAGGGGACCACGAGCAGTACTTC.

The CDR3: CASSFPASEQFF. In nucleotides, the CDR3 is TGTGCCAGCAGTTTTCCGGCCTCTGAGCAGTTCTTC. V usage is TRBV27 and J usage is TRBJ2-1; D unclear. In germline, CDR1 is MNHEY, CDR2 SMNVEV (reference sequence). The CDR3 covers 12 residues. The ends were cut back, 3 bases at V and 9 bases at J, with 9 bases in the middle.

This sequence joins TRBV19 and TRBJ1-1; TRBD1 is a possible D gene (5 bases). This CDR3 has 14 residues. Trimming shortened V by 3 bases and J by 1 base, and 9 bases separated the two germline ends. Per the germline V gene, CDR1 is LNHDA and CDR2 is SQIVND (reference sequence). The CDR3 bases are TGTGCCAGTAGTATCGGGAGGGGGAACACTGAAGCTTTCTTT. It encodes CASSIGRGNTEAFF.

The V gene is TRBV3-1, the J gene TRBJ2-7; D is undetermined. The germline CDR1 and CDR2 sequences are LGHDT and YNNKEL (reference sequence). This CDR3 is 14 amino acids long. Trimming shortened V by 1 base and J by 0 bases, and 7 bases separated the two germline ends. The CDR3 bases are TGTGCCAGCAGCCAAGTCGAGCGCTCCTACGAGCAGTACTTC. It yields the protein CASSQVERSYEQYF.

The chain uses TRBV27 and TRBJ2-3, with D perhaps TRBD2 (6 bases). Germline-derived CDR1 and CDR2 are MNHEY and SMNVEV (reference sequence). Trimming cost V 0 bases and J 6 bases, with 13 bases left between them. CDR3 length: 15 residues. This chain's CDR3 is CASSLSPRGLDTQYF. The CDR3 bases are TGTGCCAGCAGTTTATCACCCCGGGGACTTGATACGCAGTATTTT.

The chain is built from TRBV24-1 and TRBJ2-1; D is uncertain. The germline V gene encodes CDR1 KGHDR and CDR2 SFDVKD. The CDR3 is 13 amino acids. Trimming left V 3 bases short and J 9 bases short, with 11 bases between. CDR3 sequence: CATSDLSTSEQFF. DNA for the CDR3: TGTGCCACCAGTGATCTATCTACGAGTGAGCAGTTCTTC.

The chain is built from TRBV29-1 and TRBJ1-1; D is ambiguous. V lost 7 bases, J lost 4 bases, and 10 bases lay in between. CDR1 is SQVTM, CDR2 ANQGSEA, per germline. This CDR3 is built from 11 residues. The DNA of the CDR3 is TGCAGCGCCCTGGGTTCCACTGAAGCTTTCTTT. It yields the protein CSALGSTEAFF.

The chain is built from TRBV6-5 and TRBJ2-3; the D gene is possibly TRBD1 (6 bases). The V end lost 4 bases, the J end lost 4 bases, and 15 bases lay between the germline ends. CDR3 length: 15 amino acids. Per germline, CDR1 MNHEY and CDR2 SVGAGI. In DNA, the CDR3 is TGTGCCAGCAGTTCTGAGACAGGATATGCAGATACGCAGTATTTT. Translated, it gives CASSSETGYADTQYF.

The chain links TRBV27 to TRBJ1-1; no clear D. CDR3 size: 12 residues. Germline lookup yields CDR1 MNHEY and CDR2 SMNVEV (reference sequence). Between the trimmed V and J ends, which lost 5 bases and 7 bases, there was a span of 11 bases. CDR3 loop: CASSLPGNEAFF. As DNA, the CDR3 is TGTGCCAGCAGTCTTCCGGGAAATGAAGCTTTCTTT.

The chain has TRBV6-6 and TRBJ1-1; 7 bases line up with TRBD1. The junction had 7 bases not matched to a gene; V was cut back by 7 bases and J by 5 bases. The CDR3 runs to 13 residues. Germline V gene sequence: CDR1 MNHNY, CDR2 SVGAGI (reference sequence). The CDR3 region is CASTTGEITEAFF. DNA for the CDR3: TGTGCCAGCACTACAGGGGAAATTACTGAAGCTTTCTTT.

The table lists this clonotype with a count of one. This chain's CDR3 is CASAPQGTVYGYTF. Written as DNA, the CDR3 is TGTGCCAGCGCCCCCCAGGGTACTGTCTATGGCTACACCTTC. The rearrangement uses TRBV27 and TRBJ1-2; possibly TRBD1 for D (5 bases). This CDR3 contains 14 residues. The germline V and J ends were trimmed by 8 bases and 4 bases, with 17 bases remaining between them. Germline V lookup: CDR1 MNHEY, CDR2 SMNVEV (reference sequence).

CDR3 sequence: CASSLRAGQETQYF. The CDR3, as DNA: TGTGCCAGCAGCTTACGGGCGGGTCAAGAGACCCAGTACTTC. This sequence joins TRBV7-9 and TRBJ2-5; the D gene is possibly TRBD2 (5 bases). V was trimmed by 2 bases and J by 2 bases, leaving 9 bases between them. The germline V gene has CDR1 SEHNR and CDR2 FQNEAQ (reference sequence). This CDR3 is built from 14 residues.

The V call is TRBV5-6, the J call TRBJ2-7; no clear D gene. This CDR3 comprises 17 residues. Per germline, CDR1 SGHDT and CDR2 YYEEEE. Trimming took off 2 bases at V and 4 bases at J, with 22 bases between the two ends. CDR3 sequence reads: CASSFSADRASWYEQYF. The CDR3 bases are TGTGCCAGCAGCTTTTCGGCGGACCGAGCCTCCTGGTACGAGCAGTACTTC.